This T cell receptor beta chain was captured in a study of tumor and adjacent non-tumor tissue in lung cancer. Points on this clonotype: Antigen: not known.

Study findings and constraints: In normal lung, the top 100 clones were significantly more dominant than in tumor.

With 2 bases removed from V and 6 bases from J, the gap between germline ends came to 11 bases. This CDR3 spans 13 amino acids. Germline loops: CDR1 DFQATT, CDR2 SNEGSKA (reference sequence). RNA was extracted from bulk tissue without any cell sorting. Between August and November 2014, newly diagnosed, chemotherapy-naive lung cancer patients underwent thoracic surgery in China. The library came from three nested PCR rounds adapted from ARM-PCR protocols. TCRdb processed the multiplex PCR reads anew with MiXCR; each CDR3 protein has one entry. The sample has approximately 75,000 distinct CDR3 sequences, over 70% seen once.

The rearrangement joins TRBV20-1 to TRBJ2-1; D perhaps matches TRBD1 (6 bases). The TCR was taken from a woman between 45 and 60 years old with non-small cell lung cancer. The sample was lung tumor tissue. The CDR3 region has the DNA TGCAGTGCTAGAAATGGACAGTCCAATGAGCAGTTCTTC. This codes for CSARNGQSNEQFF.